The present T cell receptor (beta chain) was sequenced within a study of blood T cell repertoires in COVID-19. As for the study in general: The study drew acute and convalescent COVID-19 samples from the United States, Italy and Spain. PBMCs, B-cell-depleted T cells, or T cells provided the cDNA or gDNA that made up the material.

The CDR3 contains 14 residues. V was trimmed by 4 bases and J by 4 bases, leaving 14 bases between them. Germline V CDR1 and CDR2: SGDLS, YYNGEE. In the original workflow: Amplification with reference gene primers provided the estimates of nucleated cell counts. TCRdb's copy holds only in-frame clones and misses some; the assay was immunoSEQ multiplex PCR. The V and J calls and clone size were taken over from that table, and D and trimming were inferred from the DNA. This sample has about 88,000 clones, with 85% to 95% found just once. The chain joins TRBV9 to TRBJ1-1, with D uncertain. The TCR comes from a man in his sixties with acute or convalescent COVID-19. Sequencing input: peripheral blood. CDR3 in amino acids: CASSPEGRSTEAFF. The CDR3 region has the DNA TGTGCCAGCAGCCCAGAGGGAAGGAGCACTGAAGCTTTCTTT.